Following are 31 T cell receptor beta chains from one sample sequenced in a study of graft-versus-host responses after intestinal transplantation. The antigens of these receptors remain unknown. This table comes from immunoSEQ multiplex PCR, and its TCRdb copy is limited to in-frame clones, with some not included. The sample shows tens of thousands of clones, 80% to 95% of them seen only once. The sample in question was unstimulated CD4+ T cells sorted from spleen or lymph node cells, obtained before intestinal transplant. The origin of the receptors is a human donor who received an intestinal transplant.

This clone was seen more than once but under ten times. The V and J genes are TRBV9 and TRBJ1-2; D unclear. The ends were cut back, 2 bases at V and 4 bases at J, with 9 bases in the middle. CDR1 is SGDLS and CDR2 is YYNGEE in the germline V gene. The CDR3 covers 13 residues. In DNA, the CDR3 is TGTGCCAGCAGCGTGCAGCGCGTCTATGGCTACACCTTC. Its translation is CASSVQRVYGYTF.

The chain joins TRBV5-1 to TRBJ1-1; D might be TRBD1 (5 bases). The CDR3 extends over 14 amino acids. Germline CDR1 and CDR2: SGHRS and YFSETQ. V lost 0 bases to trimming and J lost 4 bases, with 10 bases between them. The CDR3 DNA follows: TGCGCCAGCAGCTTGGAGGCTGGGGGCACTGAAGCTTTCTTT. It yields the protein CASSLEAGGTEAFF.

V gene TRBV5-1 combines with J gene TRBJ2-3; 7 positions agree with TRBD2. Losses at the gene ends were 2 bases for V and 0 bases for J; bases not matched to a gene: 3. The CDR3 consists of 15 residues. The V gene's germline CDR1 is SGHRS and CDR2 YFSETQ. CDR3 bases: TGCGCCAGCAGCTTCCAGCGGGGAAGCACAGATACGCAGTATTTT. Translation: CASSFQRGSTDTQYF.

V usage is TRBV19 and J usage is TRBJ1-5; TRBD1 is a possible D gene (6 bases). CDR3 length equals 14 residues. Germline assignment: CDR1 LNHDA and CDR2 SQIVND (reference sequence). V lost 3 bases to trimming and J lost 3 bases, with 9 bases between them. The CDR3 spells CASSIGGPNQPQHF. The CDR3 DNA is TGTGCCAGTAGTATTGGGGGCCCCAATCAGCCCCAGCATTTT.

The V and J genes are TRBV9 and TRBJ1-1, with TRBD1 matching 12 bases. J gave up 11 bases and V 7 bases, and 3 bases lay outside the gene matches. This CDR3 contains 11 residues. Germline V gene sequence: CDR1 SGDLS, CDR2 YYNGEE. DNA of the CDR3: TGTGCCAGCGGGGACAGGGGGCTCGCTTTCTTT. Translation: CASGDRGLAFF.

The CDR3 DNA reads TGTGCCAGCTCACCTGCTGGTAGCGGGAGGCCCTACAATGAGCAGTTCTTC. It specifies CASSPAGSGRPYNEQFF. The rearrangement joins TRBV18 to TRBJ2-1; 10 bases fit TRBD2. J gave up 2 bases and V 3 bases, and 7 bases lay outside the gene matches. This CDR3 has 17 amino acids. Germline V gives CDR1 KGHSH, CDR2 LQKENI.

This clone has only one observation. The chain uses TRBV7-7 and TRBJ2-3; 7 bases are a match to TRBD1. V gave up 1 base and J gave up 5 bases; unmatched junction bases: 0. This CDR3 is built from 13 residues. Germline V gene sequence: CDR1 SSHAT, CDR2 FNYEAQ (reference sequence). DNA of the CDR3: TGTGCCAGCAGCTTAGACAGGGGAGATACGCAGTATTTT. Its protein is CASSLDRGDTQYF.

The chain employs TRBV7-2 and TRBJ1-2, with D maybe TRBD1 (6 bases). In germline, CDR1 is SGHTA, CDR2 FQGNSA. V dropped 1 base and J dropped 8 bases, with 17 bases sitting between them. The length of the CDR3 is 15 residues. The CDR3 DNA is TGTGCCAGCAGCTTAGAGGGGGGGTTGACCAGAGGCTACACCTTC. It yields the protein CASSLEGGLTRGYTF.

The rearrangement joins TRBV15 to TRBJ2-1, with 9 bases identical to TRBD2. The CDR3 is 16 amino acids. V lost 1 base to trimming and J lost 6 bases; unmatched junction nucleotides: 7. Germline CDR1 is LNHNV and CDR2 is YYDKDF (reference sequence). The CDR3 region is CATSRVGRGRANEQFF. DNA for the CDR3: TGTGCCACCAGCAGAGTCGGGCGCGGGAGGGCCAATGAGCAGTTCTTC.

This chain links TRBV13 with TRBJ1-5, with D unresolved. V was shortened by 5 bases and J by 1 base, with 18 bases between the two germline ends. The CDR3 sequence is 17 residues long. The germline gives CDR1 PRHDT, CDR2 FYEKMQ (reference sequence). Here the CDR3 reads CASSQSPTATSNQPQHF. CDR3 sequence (DNA): TGTGCCAGCAGCCAATCTCCCACAGCTACCAGCAATCAGCCCCAGCATTTT. Supplemented by reference TRBV13 and TRBJ1-5, the full variable domain reads AAGVIQSPRHLIKEKRETATLKCYPIPRHDTVYWYQQGPGQDPQFLISFYEKMQSDKGSIPDRFSAQQFSDYHSELNMSSLELGDSALYFCASSQSPTATSNQPQHFGDGTRLSIL.

This clone was counted only a few times. The sample holds other DNA sequences that translate to the same CDR3. The chain recombines TRBV7-6 with TRBJ2-7; D is unresolved. CDR1 is SGHVS and CDR2 is FNYEAQ in the germline V gene. Trimming removed 0 bases at V and 0 bases at J, with 3 bases between. The CDR3 length is 13 residues. In DNA form, the CDR3 reads TGTGCCAGCAGCTTAGCTAGCTCCTACGAGCAGTACTTC. Protein product: CASSLASSYEQYF.

The chain links TRBV11-2 to TRBJ2-1, with unresolved D. Trimming left V 0 bases short and J 5 bases short, with 11 bases between. This CDR3 contains 15 residues. Germline V gene lookup returns CDR1 SGHAT and CDR2 FQNNGV. CDR3 region: CASSLDLGPNNEQFF. DNA of the CDR3: TGTGCCAGCAGCTTAGATCTGGGCCCAAACAATGAGCAGTTCTTC. Filled out from reference TRBV11-2 and TRBJ2-1, the complete variable domain reads EAGVAQSPRYKIIEKRQSVAFWCNPISGHATLYWYQQILGQGPKLLIQFQNNGVVDDSQLPKDRFSAERLKGVDSTLKIQPAKLEDSAVYLCASSLDLGPNNEQFFGPGTRLTVL.

This chain connects TRBV6-1 to TRBJ2-7; TRBD1 aligns across 8 bases. This CDR3 has 15 residues. Germline V gene lookup returns CDR1 MNHNS and CDR2 SASEGT. The V and J ends lost 5 bases and 5 bases, in that order; junction bases with no gene match: 11. CDR3 bases: TGTGCCAGCAGTCCTCCGGACAGGGTAGTCCACGAGCAGTACTTC. This translates into CASSPPDRVVHEQYF.

Worth noting for this clone: This same CDR3 is encoded by further DNA sequences in the sample. V is TRBV18 and J is TRBJ2-7; 11 positions agree with TRBD2. Germline V gives CDR1 KGHSH, CDR2 LQKENI. V dropped 6 bases and J dropped 5; count of bases not matched to a gene: 15. This CDR3 is built from 17 residues. CDR3 region: CASSPTSGSALGHEQYF. DNA of the CDR3: TGTGCCAGCTCTCCTACTAGCGGGAGCGCCCTGGGTCACGAGCAGTACTTC.

This clone appeared once. The V gene is TRBV5-6, the J gene TRBJ2-1, with D possibly TRBD2 on 6 matching bases. Germline CDR1 SGHDT, CDR2 YYEEEE. There are 14 residues in the CDR3. Trimming took 4 bases from V and 3 from J, leaving 11 bases between them. Here the CDR3 reads CASSIASVYNEQFF. CDR3 sequence (DNA): TGTGCCAGCAGCATAGCTAGCGTCTACAATGAGCAGTTCTTC.

The V gene is TRBV28, the J gene TRBJ2-2; D remains ambiguous. The V gene lost 3 bases and the J gene lost 5 bases, with 1 base spanning the gap. The CDR3 covers 11 residues. The germline gives CDR1 MDHEN, CDR2 SYDVKM. CDR3: CASSFTGELFF. Written as DNA, the CDR3 is TGTGCCAGCAGTTTTACCGGGGAGCTGTTTTTT.

The genes are TRBV7-3 and TRBJ2-2; 8 bases are a match to TRBD2. Trimming removed 5 bases from V and 0 bases from J; junction bases left unmatched: 5. The CDR3 extends over 16 amino acids. The germline V gene has CDR1 SGHTA and CDR2 FQGTGA. CDR3 nucleotide sequence: TGTGCCAGCAGCGCCGAAGCGGGAGCGAACACCGGGGAGCTGTTTTTT. This translates into CASSAEAGANTGELFF.

The chain links TRBV5-1 to TRBJ2-2; the D gene is possibly TRBD2 (5 bases). V was shortened by 4 bases and J by 6 bases, with 10 bases between the two germline ends. CDR3 length: 13 amino acids. CDR1 is SGHRS, CDR2 YFSETQ, per germline. CDR3: CASSKRAAGELFF. CDR3 nucleotides: TGCGCCAGCAGCAAGAGGGCCGCCGGGGAGCTGTTTTTT.

The CDR3 region is CASTLGRGRDTEAFF. CDR3 DNA sequence: TGCGCCAGCACCCTGGGGCGAGGGAGGGACACTGAAGCTTTCTTT. The chain uses TRBV5-1 and TRBJ1-1, with D maybe TRBD1 (5 bases). V lost 6 bases to trimming and J lost 3 bases, with 18 bases between them. The CDR3 covers 15 residues. CDR1 SGHRS and CDR2 YFSETQ come from the germline V gene. The variable domain in full, completed from reference TRBV5-1 and TRBJ1-1, reads KAGVTQTPRYLIKTRGQQVTLSCSPISGHRSVSWYQQTPGQGLQFLFEYFSETQRNKGNFPGRFSGRQFSNSRSEMNVSTLELGDSALYLCASTLGRGRDTEAFFGQGTRLTVV.

The J gene is TRBJ1-5, the V gene TRBV7-2; D remains unclear. There are 13 residues in the CDR3. V lost 5 bases and J lost 6, with 11 bases in between. Germline values: CDR1 SGHTA, CDR2 FQGNSA. Here the CDR3 DNA reads TGTGCCAGCAGCCGTCGGCCCTTTCAGCCCCAGCATTTT. Protein product: CASSRRPFQPQHF.

This clone is a singleton in its sample. The rearrangement links TRBV2 to TRBJ1-2, with D possibly being TRBD1 (5 bases). This CDR3 has 12 amino acids. The V and J ends lost 1 base and 8 bases respectively, with 8 bases between them. Germline V lookup: CDR1 SNHLY, CDR2 FYNNEI. The CDR3 loop reads CASSEGGKGYTF. CDR3 bases: TGTGCCAGCAGTGAAGGGGGGAAAGGCTACACCTTC.

The chain combines TRBV30 with TRBJ2-3; D gene ambiguous. V was clipped by 8 bases and J by 5 bases, with 8 bases between them. The length of the CDR3 is 10 residues. CDR1 and CDR2 (germline): GTSNPN, SVGIG (reference sequence). The CDR3 sequence: CAVQRDTQYF. As DNA, the CDR3 is TGTGCCGTCCAGCGAGATACGCAGTATTTT.

The chain uses TRBV2 and TRBJ1-2, with 7 bases identical to TRBD1. Trimming took 6 bases from V and 2 from J; bases not matched to a gene: 18. The length of the CDR3 is 18 residues. Germline loops: CDR1 SNHLY, CDR2 FYNNEI. CDR3 residues: CASRDNGQATEHNYGYTF. CDR3 DNA: TGTGCCAGCAGGGATAACGGACAGGCTACGGAACACAACTATGGCTACACCTTC.

This sequence joins TRBV7-9 and TRBJ2-7; D is uncertain. From germline, CDR1 is SEHNR and CDR2 FQNEAQ (reference sequence). The CDR3 length is 14 residues. Trimming took off 1 base at V and 6 bases at J, with 13 bases between the two ends. CDR3 nucleotide sequence: TGTGCCAGCAGCTTAGGAGTGATACAGTTCGAGCAGTACTTC. Its translation is CASSLGVIQFEQYF.

The rearrangement links TRBV11-3 to TRBJ2-7; 13 nucleotides line up with TRBD2. Germline assignment: CDR1 SGHNT and CDR2 YENEEA. V gave up 0 bases and J gave up 0 bases; unmatched junction bases: 11. The length of the CDR3 is 20 residues. The CDR3 spells CASSLDHALAGGGHSYEQYF. CDR3 coding DNA: TGTGCCAGCAGCTTAGATCATGCACTAGCGGGAGGGGGCCACTCCTACGAGCAGTACTTC.

This clone was recorded only once. The chain is built from TRBV7-6 and TRBJ2-5, with TRBD2 identical over 15 bases. TRBJ2-7 matches the DNA end more closely, so the J call is doubtful. The CDR3 has 15 amino acids. CDR1 and CDR2 from the germline V gene are SGHVS and FNYEAQ. The CDR3 bases are TGTGCCAGCAGCTTAGAGGGACTAGCGGGAGGCGAGCAGTACTTC. Its protein is CASSLEGLAGGEQYF.

This clone turned up a few times. The genes are TRBV5-1 and TRBJ2-2; TRBD2 matches 13 bases. The germline V gene encodes CDR1 SGHRS and CDR2 YFSETQ. The trim removed 6 bases at V and 5 bases at J, leaving 10 bases unmatched. The CDR3 consists of 17 residues. CDR3 protein: CASTSTSGRAGTGELFF. The CDR3 DNA follows: TGCGCCAGCACTAGTACTAGCGGGAGGGCCGGAACCGGGGAGCTGTTTTTT.

The chain links TRBV6-6 to TRBJ2-1; D remains unclear. Germline V gives CDR1 MNHNY, CDR2 SVGAGI (reference sequence). Trimming removed 5 bases at V and 4 bases at J, with 12 bases between. The CDR3 is made up of 14 amino acids. CDR3 bases: TGTGCCAGCAGTACCCCGAGTGTTTACAATGAGCAGTTCTTC. Encoded protein: CASSTPSVYNEQFF.

The V and J genes are TRBV18 and TRBJ2-7; D may be TRBD2 (6 bases). The CDR3 sequence is 14 residues long. Per the germline V gene, CDR1 is KGHSH and CDR2 is LQKENI. Between the trimmed V and J ends, which lost 0 bases and 5 bases, there was a span of 11 bases. Here the CDR3 reads CASSPPGTLDEQYF. The DNA for the CDR3 is TGTGCCAGCTCACCACCCGGGACTCTTGACGAGCAGTACTTC.

The chain links TRBV9 to TRBJ1-6, with D possibly TRBD1 on 5 matching bases. Germline-derived CDR1 and CDR2 are SGDLS and YYNGEE. This CDR3 region has 15 residues. Trimming removed 0 bases from V and 7 bases from J, with 11 bases in between. The CDR3 loop is CASSVAEEGNSPLHF. The CDR3 bases are TGTGCCAGCAGCGTAGCTGAAGAGGGGAATTCACCCCTCCACTTT. Full variable domain (rest looked up from reference TRBV9 and TRBJ1-6): DSGVTQTPKHLITATGQRVTLRCSPRSGDLSVYWYQQSLDQGLQFLIQYYNGEERAKGNILERFSAQQFPDLHSELNLSSLELGDSALYFCASSVAEEGNSPLHFGNGTRLTVT.

A single count supports this clone. The rearrangement links TRBV30 to TRBJ2-2; D not resolved. The V gene's germline CDR1 is GTSNPN and CDR2 SVGIG (reference sequence). CDR3 length equals 12 residues. V was shortened by 2 bases and J by 5 bases, with 6 bases between the two germline ends. The CDR3 DNA is TGTGCCTGGAGTTACCAAACCGGGGAGCTGTTTTTT. It is translated as CAWSYQTGELFF.